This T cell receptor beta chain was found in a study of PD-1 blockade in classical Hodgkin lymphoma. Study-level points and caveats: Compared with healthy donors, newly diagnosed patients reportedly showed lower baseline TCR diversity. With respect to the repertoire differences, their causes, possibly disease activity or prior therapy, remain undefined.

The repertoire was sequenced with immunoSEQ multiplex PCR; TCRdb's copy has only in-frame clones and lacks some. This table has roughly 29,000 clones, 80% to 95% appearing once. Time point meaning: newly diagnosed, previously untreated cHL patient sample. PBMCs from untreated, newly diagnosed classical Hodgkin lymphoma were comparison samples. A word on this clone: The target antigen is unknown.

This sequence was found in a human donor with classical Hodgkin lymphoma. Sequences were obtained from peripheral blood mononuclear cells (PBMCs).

CDR3 loop: CASSIGTANTEAFF. In DNA, the CDR3 is TGTGCCAGCAGCATCGGGACAGCGAACACTGAAGCTTTCTTT. The chain joins TRBV9 to TRBJ1-1, with TRBD1 matching over 7 bases. V shed 4 bases and J 1 base; nucleotides not matched to a gene: 4. The CDR3 loop spans 14 amino acids. CDR1 is SGDLS, CDR2 YYNGEE, per germline.